Sequencing of this T cell receptor beta chain was carried out in a study of blood T cell repertoires in COVID-19. Across the study: Sources were T cells, B-cell-depleted T cells, or PBMCs; the material itself was cDNA or gDNA.

Per the original methods: Estimation of nucleated cell counts relied on the amplification of reference gene primers. The assay was immunoSEQ multiplex PCR, and TCRdb's table has in-frame clones only and misses some. V and J calls and clone size are copied from that table; D and trimming were computed from the DNA. The profile shows about 62,000 clones, 79% of them singletons. The sample holds a few counts of this clone. The length of the CDR3 is 11 residues. V dropped 2 bases and J dropped 13; count of bases not matched to a gene: 2. CDR1 is ENHRY and CDR2 is SYGVKD in the germline V gene. The TCR sequence derives from a woman at least 80 years old with active or convalescent COVID-19. V and J are TRBV10-3 and TRBJ2-5; TRBD1 matches at 9 bases. The sample consisted of peripheral blood. CDR3 sequence: CAISEGDRVYF. In nucleotides, the CDR3 is TGTGCCATCAGTGAGGGGGACAGGGTGTACTTC.